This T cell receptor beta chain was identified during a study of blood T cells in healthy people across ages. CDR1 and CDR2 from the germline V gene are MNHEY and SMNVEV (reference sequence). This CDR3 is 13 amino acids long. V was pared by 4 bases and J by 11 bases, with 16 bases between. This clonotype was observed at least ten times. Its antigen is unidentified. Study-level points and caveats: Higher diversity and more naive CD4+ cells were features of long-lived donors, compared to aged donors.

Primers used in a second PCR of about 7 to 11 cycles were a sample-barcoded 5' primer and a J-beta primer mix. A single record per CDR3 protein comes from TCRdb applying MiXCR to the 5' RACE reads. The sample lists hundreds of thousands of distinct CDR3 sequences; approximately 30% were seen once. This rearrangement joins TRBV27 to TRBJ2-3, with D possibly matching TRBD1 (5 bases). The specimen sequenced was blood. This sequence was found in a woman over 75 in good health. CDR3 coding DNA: TGTGCCAGCAGTTCCAAGACAGCCCCGGGGCAGTATTTT. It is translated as CASSSKTAPGQYF.